This T cell receptor (beta chain) comes out of a study of blood T cells in healthy people across ages. V gave up 6 bases and J gave up 3 bases, with 9 bases separating them. The CDR3 consists of 13 residues. From germline, CDR1 is SNHLY and CDR2 FYNNEI. The second PCR ran about 6 to 12 cycles with a sample-barcoded 5' primer and J-beta primers. In TCRdb, the 5' RACE reads were re-called with MiXCR into one record per CDR3 protein. The sample comprises 1.6 million or so distinct CDR3 sequences, about 35% of which are singletons, and roughly 12% rests with the top ten. This clonotype was seen only a few times.

This rearrangement joins TRBV2 to TRBJ2-1, with a tentative D call TRBD1 (6 bases). This TCR came from a woman aged 25 to 39 in good health. Sequenced: blood. CDR3 amino acids: CASRGDNYNEQFF. CDR3 nucleotides: TGTGCCAGCAGAGGGGACAACTACAATGAGCAGTTCTTC. Together with reference TRBV2 and TRBJ2-1, the CDR3 gives the full variable domain: EPEVTQTPSHQVTQMGQEVILRCVPISNHLYFYWYRQILGQKVEFLVSFYNNEISEKSEIFDDQFSVERPDGSNFTLKIRSTKLEDSAMYFCASRGDNYNEQFFGPGTRLTVL.